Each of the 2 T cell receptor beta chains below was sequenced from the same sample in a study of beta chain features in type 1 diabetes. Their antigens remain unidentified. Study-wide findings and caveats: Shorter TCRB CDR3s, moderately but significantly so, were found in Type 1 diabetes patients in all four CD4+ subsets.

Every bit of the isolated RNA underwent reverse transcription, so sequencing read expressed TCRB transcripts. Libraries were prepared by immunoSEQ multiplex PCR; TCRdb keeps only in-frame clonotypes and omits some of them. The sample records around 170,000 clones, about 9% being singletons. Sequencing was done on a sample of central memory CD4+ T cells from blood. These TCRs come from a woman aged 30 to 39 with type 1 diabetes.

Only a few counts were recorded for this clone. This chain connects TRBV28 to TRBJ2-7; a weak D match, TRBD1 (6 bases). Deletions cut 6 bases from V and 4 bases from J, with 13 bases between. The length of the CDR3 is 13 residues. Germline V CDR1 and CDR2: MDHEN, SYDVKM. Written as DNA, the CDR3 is TGTGCCAGCAGACAGGGTCCTGGGTACGAGCAGTACTTC. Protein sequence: CASRQGPGYEQYF.

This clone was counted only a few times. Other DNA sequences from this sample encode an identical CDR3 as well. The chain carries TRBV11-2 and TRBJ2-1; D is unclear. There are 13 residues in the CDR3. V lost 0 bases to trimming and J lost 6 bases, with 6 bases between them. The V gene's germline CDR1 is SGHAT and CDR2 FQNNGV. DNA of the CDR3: TGTGCCAGCAGCTTAGATCTCCGCAATGAGCAGTTCTTC. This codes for CASSLDLRNEQFF.